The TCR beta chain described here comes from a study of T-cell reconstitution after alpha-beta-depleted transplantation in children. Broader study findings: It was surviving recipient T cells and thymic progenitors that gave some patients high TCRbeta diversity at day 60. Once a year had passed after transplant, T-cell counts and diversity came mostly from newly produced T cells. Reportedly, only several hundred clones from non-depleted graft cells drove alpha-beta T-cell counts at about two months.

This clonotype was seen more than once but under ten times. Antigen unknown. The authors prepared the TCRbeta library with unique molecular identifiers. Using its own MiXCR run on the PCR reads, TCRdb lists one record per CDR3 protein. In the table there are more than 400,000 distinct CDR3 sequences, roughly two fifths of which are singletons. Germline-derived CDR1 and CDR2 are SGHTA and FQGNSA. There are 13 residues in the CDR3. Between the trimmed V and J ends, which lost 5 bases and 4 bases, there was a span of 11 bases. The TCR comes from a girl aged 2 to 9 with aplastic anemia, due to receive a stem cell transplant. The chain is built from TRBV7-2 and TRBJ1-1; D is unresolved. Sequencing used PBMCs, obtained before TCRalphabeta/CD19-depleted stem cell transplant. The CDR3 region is CASSLGSSTEAFF. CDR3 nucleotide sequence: TGTGCCAGCAGCCTTGGGAGCAGCACTGAAGCTTTCTTT. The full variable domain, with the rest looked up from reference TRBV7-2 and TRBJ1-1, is GAGVSQSPSNKVTEKGKDVELRCDPISGHTALYWYRQSLGQGLEFLIYFQGNSAPDKSGLPSDRFSAERTGGSVSTLTIQRTQQEDSAVYLCASSLGSSTEAFFGQGTRLTVV.